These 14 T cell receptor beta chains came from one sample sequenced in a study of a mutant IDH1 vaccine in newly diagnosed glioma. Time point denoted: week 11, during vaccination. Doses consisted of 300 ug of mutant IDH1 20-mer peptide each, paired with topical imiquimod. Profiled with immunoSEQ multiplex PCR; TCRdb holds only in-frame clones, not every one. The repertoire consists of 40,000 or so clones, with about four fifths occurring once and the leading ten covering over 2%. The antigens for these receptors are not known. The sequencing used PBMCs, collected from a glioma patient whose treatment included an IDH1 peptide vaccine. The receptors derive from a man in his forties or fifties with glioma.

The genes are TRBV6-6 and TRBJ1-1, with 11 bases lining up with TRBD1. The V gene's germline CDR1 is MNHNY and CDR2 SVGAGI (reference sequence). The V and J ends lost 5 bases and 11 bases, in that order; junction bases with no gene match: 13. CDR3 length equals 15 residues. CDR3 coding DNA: TGTGCCAGCAGTGGCTCTCGCGGGACAGGGGGTTCTGCTTTCTTT. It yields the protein CASSGSRGTGGSAFF.

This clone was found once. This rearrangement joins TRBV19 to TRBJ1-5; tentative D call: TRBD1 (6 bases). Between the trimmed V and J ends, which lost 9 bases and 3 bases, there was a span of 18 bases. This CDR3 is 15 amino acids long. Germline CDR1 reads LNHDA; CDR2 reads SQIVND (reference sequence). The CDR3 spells CASTWGAEVNQPQHF. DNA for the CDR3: TGTGCCAGCACCTGGGGGGCCGAGGTCAATCAGCCCCAGCATTTT.

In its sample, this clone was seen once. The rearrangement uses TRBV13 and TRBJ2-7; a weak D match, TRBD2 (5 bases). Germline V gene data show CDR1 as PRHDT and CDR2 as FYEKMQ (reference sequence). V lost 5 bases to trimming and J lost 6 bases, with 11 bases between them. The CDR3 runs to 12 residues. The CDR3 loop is CASSLEAREQYF. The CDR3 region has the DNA TGTGCCAGCAGCCTGGAGGCTCGCGAGCAGTACTTC.

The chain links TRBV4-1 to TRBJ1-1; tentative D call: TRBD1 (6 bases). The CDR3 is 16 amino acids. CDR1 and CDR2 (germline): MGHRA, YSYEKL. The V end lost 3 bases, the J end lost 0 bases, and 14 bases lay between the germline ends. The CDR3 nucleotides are TGCGCCAGCAGCCACGACGGACAGTGGGTGAACACTGAAGCTTTCTTT. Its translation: CASSHDGQWVNTEAFF.

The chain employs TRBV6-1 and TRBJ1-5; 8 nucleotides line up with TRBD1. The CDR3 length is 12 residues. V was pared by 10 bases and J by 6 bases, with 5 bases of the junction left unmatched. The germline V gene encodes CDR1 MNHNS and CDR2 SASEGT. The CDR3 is CATTGGSQPQHF. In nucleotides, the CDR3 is TGTGCCACCACAGGGGGGAGTCAGCCCCAGCATTTT.

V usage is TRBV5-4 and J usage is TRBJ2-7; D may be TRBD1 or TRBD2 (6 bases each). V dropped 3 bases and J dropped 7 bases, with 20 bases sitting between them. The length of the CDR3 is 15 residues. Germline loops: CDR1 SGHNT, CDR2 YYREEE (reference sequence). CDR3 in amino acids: CASSSGGGPRGEQYF. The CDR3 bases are TGTGCCAGCAGCTCCGGTGGGGGGCCCCGTGGGGAGCAGTACTTC. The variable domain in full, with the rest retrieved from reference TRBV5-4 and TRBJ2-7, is ETGVTQSPTHLIKTRGQQVTLRCSSQSGHNTVSWYQQALGQGPQFIFQYYREEENGRGNFPPRFSGLQFPNYSSELNVNALELDDSALYLCASSSGGGPRGEQYFGPGTRLTVT.

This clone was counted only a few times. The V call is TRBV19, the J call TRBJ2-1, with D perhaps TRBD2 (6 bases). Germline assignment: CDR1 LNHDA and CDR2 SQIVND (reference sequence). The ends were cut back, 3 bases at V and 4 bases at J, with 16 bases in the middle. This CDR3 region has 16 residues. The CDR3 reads CASSIKVGLRYNEQFF. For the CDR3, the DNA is TGTGCCAGTAGTATTAAAGTCGGACTACGATACAATGAGCAGTTCTTC.

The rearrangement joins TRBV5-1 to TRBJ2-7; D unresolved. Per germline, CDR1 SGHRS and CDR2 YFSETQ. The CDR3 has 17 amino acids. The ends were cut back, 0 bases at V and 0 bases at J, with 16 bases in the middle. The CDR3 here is CASSLALEDSFSYEQYF. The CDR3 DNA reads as TGCGCCAGCAGCTTGGCCCTAGAGGATAGTTTCTCCTACGAGCAGTACTTC.

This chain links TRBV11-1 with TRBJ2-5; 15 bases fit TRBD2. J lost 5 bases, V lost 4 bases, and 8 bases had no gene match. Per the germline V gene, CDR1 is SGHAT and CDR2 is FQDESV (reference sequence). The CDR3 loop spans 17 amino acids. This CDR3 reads CASSYGTSGRQRETQYF. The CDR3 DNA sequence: TGTGCCAGCAGCTACGGGACTAGCGGGAGGCAGAGGGAGACCCAGTACTTC.

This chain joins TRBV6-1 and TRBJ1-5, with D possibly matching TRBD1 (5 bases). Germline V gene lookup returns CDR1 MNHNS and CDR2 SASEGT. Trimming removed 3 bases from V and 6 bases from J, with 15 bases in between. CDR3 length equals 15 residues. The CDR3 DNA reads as TGTGCCAGCAGTGATCAAGGGGCTGTCGGTCAGCCCCAGCATTTT. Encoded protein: CASSDQGAVGQPQHF.

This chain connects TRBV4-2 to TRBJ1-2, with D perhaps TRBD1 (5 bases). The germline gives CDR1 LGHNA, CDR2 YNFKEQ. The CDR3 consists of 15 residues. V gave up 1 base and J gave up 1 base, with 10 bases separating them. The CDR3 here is CASSQVGALNYGYTF. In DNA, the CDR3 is TGTGCCAGCAGCCAAGTCGGGGCCCTTAACTATGGCTACACCTTC.

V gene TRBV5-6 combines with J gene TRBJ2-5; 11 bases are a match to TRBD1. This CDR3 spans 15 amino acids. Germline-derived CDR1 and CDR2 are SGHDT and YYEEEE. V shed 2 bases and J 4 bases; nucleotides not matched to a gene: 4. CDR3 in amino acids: CASSFRTGGAETQYF. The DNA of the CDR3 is TGTGCCAGCAGCTTTCGGACAGGGGGCGCAGAGACCCAGTACTTC.

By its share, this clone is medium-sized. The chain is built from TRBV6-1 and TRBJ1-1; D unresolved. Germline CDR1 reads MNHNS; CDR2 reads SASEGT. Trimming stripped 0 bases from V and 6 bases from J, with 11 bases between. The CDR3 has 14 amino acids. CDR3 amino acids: CASSEADGPAEAFF. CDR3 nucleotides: TGTGCCAGCAGTGAAGCGGACGGCCCCGCTGAAGCTTTCTTT.

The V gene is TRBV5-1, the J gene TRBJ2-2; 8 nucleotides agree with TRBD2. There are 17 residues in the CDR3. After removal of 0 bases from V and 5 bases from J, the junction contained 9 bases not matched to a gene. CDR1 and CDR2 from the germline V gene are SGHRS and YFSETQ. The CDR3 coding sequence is TGCGCCAGCAGCTTGGCGCTAGCGGGCGACGGGACCGGGGAGCTGTTTTTT. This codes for CASSLALAGDGTGELFF.